This T cell receptor beta chain was sequenced in a study of CD8 T cells in ankylosing spondylitis. Quantitative 5'-RACE with molecular barcodes produced the TCR beta libraries. Using its own MiXCR run on the 5' RACE reads, TCRdb lists one record per CDR3 protein. The sample records some 140,000 distinct CDR3 sequences, approximately 7.3% being singletons. V was clipped by 1 base and J by 12 bases, with 7 bases between them. This CDR3 comprises 12 residues. CDR1 is LGHDT, CDR2 YNNKEL, per germline (reference sequence). This clonotype was picked up many times. Its antigen is unidentified. Overall study findings and caveats: Clones linked to disease, bearing a CD8+ phenotype, were relatively rare in peripheral blood. From matched ankylosing spondylitis synovial fluid, disease-linked clones were reportedly recovered at significantly enriched levels.

The V gene is TRBV3-1, the J gene TRBJ1-6; D remains unclear. Input material: blood, either unsorted or a sorted T cell fraction (not recorded which). The source is a female donor with ankylosing spondylitis or in good health (not recorded which). As DNA, the CDR3 is TGTGCCAGCAGCCAAGGGGGTGTACCCCTCCACTTT. Amino acids: CASSQGGVPLHF.